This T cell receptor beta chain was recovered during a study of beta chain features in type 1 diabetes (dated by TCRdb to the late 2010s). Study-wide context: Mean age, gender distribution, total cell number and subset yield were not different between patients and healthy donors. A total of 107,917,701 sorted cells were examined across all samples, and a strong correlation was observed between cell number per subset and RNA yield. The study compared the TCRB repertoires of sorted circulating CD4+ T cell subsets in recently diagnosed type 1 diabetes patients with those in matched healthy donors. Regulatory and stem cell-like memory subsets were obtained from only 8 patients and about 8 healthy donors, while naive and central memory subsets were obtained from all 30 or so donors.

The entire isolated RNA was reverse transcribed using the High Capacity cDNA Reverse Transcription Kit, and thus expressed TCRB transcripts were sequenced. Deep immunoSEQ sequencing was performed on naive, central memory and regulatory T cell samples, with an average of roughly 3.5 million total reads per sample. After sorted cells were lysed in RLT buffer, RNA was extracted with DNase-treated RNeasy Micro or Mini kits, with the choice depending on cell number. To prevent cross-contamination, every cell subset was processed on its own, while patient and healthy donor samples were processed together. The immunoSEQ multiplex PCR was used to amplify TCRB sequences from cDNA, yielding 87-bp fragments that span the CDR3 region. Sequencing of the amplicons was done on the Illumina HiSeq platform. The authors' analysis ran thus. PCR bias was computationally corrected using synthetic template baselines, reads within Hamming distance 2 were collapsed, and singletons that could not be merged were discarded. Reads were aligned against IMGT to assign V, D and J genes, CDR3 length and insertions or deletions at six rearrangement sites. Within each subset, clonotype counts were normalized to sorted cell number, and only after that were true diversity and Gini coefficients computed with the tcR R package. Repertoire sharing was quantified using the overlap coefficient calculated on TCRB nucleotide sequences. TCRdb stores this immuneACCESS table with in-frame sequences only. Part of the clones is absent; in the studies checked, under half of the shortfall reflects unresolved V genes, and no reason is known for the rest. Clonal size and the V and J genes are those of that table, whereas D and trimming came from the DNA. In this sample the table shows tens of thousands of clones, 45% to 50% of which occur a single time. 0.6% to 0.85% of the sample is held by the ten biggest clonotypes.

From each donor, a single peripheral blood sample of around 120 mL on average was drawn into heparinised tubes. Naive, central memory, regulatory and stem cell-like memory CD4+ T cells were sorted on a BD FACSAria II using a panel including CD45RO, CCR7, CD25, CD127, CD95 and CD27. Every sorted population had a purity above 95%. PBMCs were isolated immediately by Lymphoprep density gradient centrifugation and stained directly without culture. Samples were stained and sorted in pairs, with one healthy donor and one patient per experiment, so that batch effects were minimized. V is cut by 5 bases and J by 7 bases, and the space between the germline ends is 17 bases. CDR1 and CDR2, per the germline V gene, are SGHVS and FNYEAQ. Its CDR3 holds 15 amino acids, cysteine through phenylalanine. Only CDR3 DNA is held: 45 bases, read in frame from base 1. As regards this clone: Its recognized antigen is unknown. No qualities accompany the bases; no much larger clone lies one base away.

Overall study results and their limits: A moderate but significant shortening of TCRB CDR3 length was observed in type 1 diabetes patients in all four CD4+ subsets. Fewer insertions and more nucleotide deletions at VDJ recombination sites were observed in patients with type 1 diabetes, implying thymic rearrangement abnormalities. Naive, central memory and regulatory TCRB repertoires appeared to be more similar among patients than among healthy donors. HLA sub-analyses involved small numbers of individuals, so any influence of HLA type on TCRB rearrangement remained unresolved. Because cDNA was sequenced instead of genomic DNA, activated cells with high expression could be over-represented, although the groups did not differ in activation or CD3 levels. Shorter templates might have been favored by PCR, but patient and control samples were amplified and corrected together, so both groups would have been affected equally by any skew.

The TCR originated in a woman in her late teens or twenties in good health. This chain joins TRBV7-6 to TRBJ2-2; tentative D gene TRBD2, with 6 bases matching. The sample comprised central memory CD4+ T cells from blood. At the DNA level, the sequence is TGTGCCAGCAGCCTACGCGGGGCTGGGGACGGGGAGCTGTTTTTT. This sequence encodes CASSLRGAGDGELFF.